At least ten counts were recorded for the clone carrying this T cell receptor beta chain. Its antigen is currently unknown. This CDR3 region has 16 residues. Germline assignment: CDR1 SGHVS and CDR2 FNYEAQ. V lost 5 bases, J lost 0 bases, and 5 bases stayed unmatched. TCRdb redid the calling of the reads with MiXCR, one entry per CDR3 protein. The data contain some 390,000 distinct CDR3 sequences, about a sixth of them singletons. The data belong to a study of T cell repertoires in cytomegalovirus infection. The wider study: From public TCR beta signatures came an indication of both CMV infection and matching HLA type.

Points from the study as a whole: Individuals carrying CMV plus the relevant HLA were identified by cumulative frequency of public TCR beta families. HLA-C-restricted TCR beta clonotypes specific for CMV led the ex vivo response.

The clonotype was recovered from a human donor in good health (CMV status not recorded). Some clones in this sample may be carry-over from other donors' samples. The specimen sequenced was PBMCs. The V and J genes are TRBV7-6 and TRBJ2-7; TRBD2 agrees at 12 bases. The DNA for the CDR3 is TGTGCCAGCAGCCCTATGACTAGCGGGGGCTCCTACGAGCAGTACTTC. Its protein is CASSPMTSGGSYEQYF.